These T cell receptor beta chains were read from a single sample in a study of cytomegalovirus exposure and HLA in healthy donors. Only in-frame clones appear in the TCRdb table, and some are missing; sequencing was by immunoSEQ multiplex PCR. The table lists under 130,000 clones, about 70% of them singletons, with less than 3.5% in the top ten. The sample taken for sequencing was PBMCs. The origin of the receptors is a man aged 50-60 years in good health and CMV-seropositive. The CDR3 runs from the conserved cysteine through the conserved F or W. Fields, in order: clone size, V gene, J gene, D gene, CDR3 DNA, CDR3 protein. D genes are given only for firm matches. Clone size is shown for a subset of rows, as once, few, many or a class of expanded clone.

abundance: .
v_gene: TRBV12-5
j_gene: TRBJ1-1
d_gene: .
CDR3nt: TGTGCTAGTGGACAATCTTACAACACTGAAGCTTTCTTT
CDR3aa: CASGQSYNTEAFF

abundance: .
v_gene: TRBV5-1
j_gene: TRBJ1-1
d_gene: .
CDR3nt: TGCGCCAGCAGTTTTGGACAGATGAACACTGAAGCTTTCTTT
CDR3aa: CASSFGQMNTEAFF

abundance: .
v_gene: TRBV2
j_gene: TRBJ1-3
d_gene: .
CDR3nt: TGTGCCAGCAGTCTATTCGGGGGAAACACCATATATTTT
CDR3aa: CASSLFGGNTIYF

abundance: .
v_gene: TRBV25-1
j_gene: TRBJ1-4
d_gene: .
CDR3nt: TGTGCCAGCGCAGGGTATTCTAATGAAAAACTGTTTTTT
CDR3aa: CASAGYSNEKLFF

abundance: .
v_gene: TRBV19
j_gene: TRBJ1-1
d_gene: .
CDR3nt: TGTGCCAGTCACCTCGCCCCAGGCGTGCGGAACACTGAAGCTTTCTTT
CDR3aa: CASHLAPGVRNTEAFF

abundance: .
v_gene: TRBV5-6
j_gene: TRBJ1-6
d_gene: .
CDR3nt: TGTGCCAGCAGCCTCAGGGAACGGTCACCCCTCCACTTT
CDR3aa: CASSLRERSPLHF

abundance: few
v_gene: TRBV5-4
j_gene: TRBJ2-3
d_gene: .
CDR3nt: TGTGCCAGCAGCTTGGGGCGGGGAAGCACAGATACGCAGTATTTT
CDR3aa: CASSLGRGSTDTQYF

abundance: .
v_gene: TRBV28
j_gene: TRBJ2-7
d_gene: TRBD1
CDR3nt: TGTGCCAGCAGCCCAGCCGGGACAGGGAGCTACGAGCAGTACTTC
CDR3aa: CASSPAGTGSYEQYF

abundance: .
v_gene: TRBV4-1
j_gene: TRBJ1-2
d_gene: TRBD1
CDR3nt: TGCGCCAGCTCCCCCCAGGGGGTGGGATATGGCTACACCTTC
CDR3aa: CASSPQGVGYGYTF

abundance: once
v_gene: TRBV10-2
j_gene: TRBJ2-3
d_gene: .
CDR3nt: TGCGCCAGCAGTGAGTCTTTAGGCCGGGACTCCCTCACGGGAGATACGCAGTATTTT
CDR3aa: CASSESLGRDSLTGDTQYF

abundance: few
v_gene: TRBV11-2
j_gene: TRBJ1-3
d_gene: .
CDR3nt: TGTGCCAGCAGCTTAATGGGGGCATCTGGAAACACCATATATTTT
CDR3aa: CASSLMGASGNTIYF

abundance: .
v_gene: TRBV5-1
j_gene: TRBJ1-4
d_gene: .
CDR3nt: TGCGCCAGCAGCTTGGACAGGGAAAAACTGTTTTTT
CDR3aa: CASSLDREKLFF

abundance: .
v_gene: TRBV18
j_gene: TRBJ2-2
d_gene: TRBD2
CDR3nt: TGTGCCAGCTCACCTGTGGGACTAGCGGGTGCCGGGGAGCTGTTTTTT
CDR3aa: CASSPVGLAGAGELFF

abundance: .
v_gene: TRBV11-2
j_gene: TRBJ2-7
d_gene: .
CDR3nt: TGTGCCAGCAGCGCCGGCGGGCTTTTCTCCTACGAGCAGTACTTC
CDR3aa: CASSAGGLFSYEQYF

abundance: .
v_gene: TRBV6-6
j_gene: TRBJ2-1
d_gene: .
CDR3nt: TGTGCCAGCACGAAGGGCGGGAACATCAATGAGCAGTTCTTC
CDR3aa: CASTKGGNINEQFF

abundance: few
v_gene: TRBV6-5
j_gene: TRBJ1-1
d_gene: .
CDR3nt: TGTGCCAGCTCCTCGGGAGTTAACACTGAAGCTTTCTTT
CDR3aa: CASSSGVNTEAFF

abundance: .
v_gene: TRBV6-5
j_gene: TRBJ2-5
d_gene: .
CDR3nt: TGTGCCAGCGGTCTAGGAGGAGAGACCCAGTACTTC
CDR3aa: CASGLGGETQYF

abundance: .
v_gene: TRBV5-4
j_gene: TRBJ1-2
d_gene: .
CDR3nt: TGTGCCAGCAGCCCGGATGCACAGGGTGACTATGGCTACACCTTC
CDR3aa: CASSPDAQGDYGYTF

abundance: .
v_gene: TRBV4-2
j_gene: TRBJ1-2
d_gene: .
CDR3nt: TGTGCCAGCAGCCAAAACATTGGCGGGACCCTAAACTATGGCTACACCTTC
CDR3aa: CASSQNIGGTLNYGYTF

abundance: .
v_gene: TRBV27
j_gene: TRBJ2-3
d_gene: .
CDR3nt: TGTGCCAGCAGTAAGGGGGTCACAGATACGCAGTATTTT
CDR3aa: CASSKGVTDTQYF

abundance: .
v_gene: TRBV10-1
j_gene: TRBJ2-1
d_gene: .
CDR3nt: TGCGCCAGCAGTCAGACTAAGCGGGCCTCCTACAATGAGCAGTTCTTC
CDR3aa: CASSQTKRASYNEQFF

abundance: .
v_gene: TRBV7-9
j_gene: TRBJ1-1
d_gene: .
CDR3nt: TGTGCCAGCAGCTTAGAAGGACACCTGAGCACTGAAGCTTTCTTT
CDR3aa: CASSLEGHLSTEAFF

abundance: few
v_gene: TRBV7-3
j_gene: TRBJ2-7
d_gene: TRBD1
CDR3nt: TGTGCCAGCAGCTTACTTGGGACAGGGTCCCGCTACGAGCAGTACTTC
CDR3aa: CASSLLGTGSRYEQYF

abundance: .
v_gene: TRBV5-8
j_gene: TRBJ2-3
d_gene: TRBD2
CDR3nt: TGTGCCAGCAGCATACTAGCGGGGGCCCTTACTAGCACAGATACGCAGTATTTT
CDR3aa: CASSILAGALTSTDTQYF

abundance: .
v_gene: TRBV10-3
j_gene: TRBJ1-2
d_gene: .
CDR3nt: TGTGCCATCAGCCCCCTTTTTGAGGACAGCCTCCTAAACTATGGCTACACCTTC
CDR3aa: CAISPLFEDSLLNYGYTF

abundance: .
v_gene: TRBV7-8
j_gene: TRBJ2-7
d_gene: TRBD1
CDR3nt: TGTGCCAGCAGCCCCGGGGGCGGACAGGGAACTAGCGAGCAGTACTTC
CDR3aa: CASSPGGGQGTSEQYF

abundance: .
v_gene: TRBV7-2
j_gene: TRBJ1-2
d_gene: TRBD1
CDR3nt: TGTGCCAGCAGCTTAAGAGGACAGGGGGCCTTGGGCTACACCTTC
CDR3aa: CASSLRGQGALGYTF

abundance: once
v_gene: TRBV25-1
j_gene: TRBJ2-1
d_gene: TRBD2
CDR3nt: TGTGCCAGCAGTGCGCGGGGGAACGGACATGATAATGAGCAGTTCTTC
CDR3aa: CASSARGNGHDNEQFF

abundance: .
v_gene: TRBV6-1
j_gene: TRBJ2-2
d_gene: .
CDR3nt: TGTGCCAGCGGGGGCCGAGGTAACACCGGGGAGCTGTTTTTT
CDR3aa: CASGGRGNTGELFF

abundance: once
v_gene: TRBV6-5
j_gene: TRBJ2-2
d_gene: .
CDR3nt: TGTGCCAGCAGTAACCAGGGGAACGGGGAGCTGTTTTTT
CDR3aa: CASSNQGNGELFF

abundance: few
v_gene: TRBV2
j_gene: TRBJ2-5
d_gene: .
CDR3nt: TGTGCCAGCAGGGGCCGTGGGGGCTCCCGGGAGACCCAGTACTTC
CDR3aa: CASRGRGGSRETQYF

abundance: .
v_gene: TRBV2
j_gene: TRBJ1-5
d_gene: TRBD1
CDR3nt: TGTGCCAGCAGATCAGGGGGCCTGAGCAATCAGCCCCAGCATTTT
CDR3aa: CASRSGGLSNQPQHF